This entry lists 5 T cell receptor beta chains sequenced from one sample in a study of T-cell reconstitution after alpha-beta-depleted transplantation in children. Using unique molecular identifiers, the investigators prepared the TCRbeta library. TCRdb called the PCR reads again in MiXCR, with one record for every CDR3 protein. The sample holds around 200,000 distinct CDR3 sequences, roughly 6.8% seen once. The sample here was PBMCs from the stem cell graft donor, taken from the stem cell graft. These receptors originate from a human donor who donated a stem cell graft to a child with Wiskott-Aldrich syndrome.

This clonotype occurred many times. The chain joins TRBV7-2 to TRBJ2-7, with D unresolved. Germline CDR1 and CDR2: SGHTA and FQGNSA. Trimming cost V 3 bases and J 0 bases, with 9 bases left between them. The CDR3 is 14 amino acids. The CDR3: CASSFGPSSYEQYF. The CDR3 DNA is TGTGCCAGCAGCTTCGGCCCCAGCTCCTACGAGCAGTACTTC.

The rearrangement links TRBV15 to TRBJ1-2; D may be TRBD1 (6 bases). Germline V gives CDR1 LNHNV, CDR2 YYDKDF (reference sequence). V dropped 0 bases and J dropped 5 bases, with 10 bases sitting between them. There are 14 residues in the CDR3. The CDR3 coding sequence is TGTGCCACCAGCAGAGATCGGCAGGGGTATGGCTACACCTTC. It codes for CATSRDRQGYGYTF.

There are a few counts of this clonotype. The chain carries TRBV3-1 and TRBJ2-2, with 7 positions matching TRBD1. Germline V gene sequence: CDR1 LGHDT, CDR2 YNNKEL (reference sequence). The CDR3 totals 17 residues. Germline trimming cut 0 bases from V and 3 bases from J; bases unmatched to any gene: 7. The CDR3 loop is CASSQDSQGVHTGELFF. Written as DNA, the CDR3 is TGTGCCAGCAGCCAAGATAGCCAGGGGGTACACACCGGGGAGCTGTTTTTT.

This clonotype was detected ten times or more. The CDR3 is CASSPIPNEKLFF. In DNA, the CDR3 is TGTGCCAGCAGTCCCATTCCTAATGAAAAACTGTTTTTT. The chain recombines TRBV12-3 or TRBV12-4 with TRBJ1-4, with D unresolved. The V end was cut by 5 bases, the J end by 3 bases, with 7 bases between. The CDR3 is 13 residues long.

This clonotype was detected many times. The chain employs TRBV6-5 and TRBJ1-6; TRBD1 agrees at 10 bases. The length of the CDR3 is 14 residues. CDR1 is MNHEY and CDR2 is SVGAGI in the germline V gene. J lost 7 bases, V lost 8 bases, and 5 bases had no gene match. The CDR3 nucleotides read TGTGCCAGCGGGAGGGGACAGGGGAATTCACCCCTCCACTTT. This sequence encodes CASGRGQGNSPLHF.